One and the same sample provided the 28 T cell receptor beta chains below, sequenced in a study of cytomegalovirus exposure and HLA in healthy donors. The primer mix had 60 Vbeta and 13 Jbeta primers. The protocol was immunoSEQ multiplex PCR, while the TCRdb copy is restricted to in-frame clones and leaves out a portion. The sample yields roughly 220,000 clones, around 70% seen once. The specimen was PBMCs. All receptors derive from a man aged 40-50 years in good health and CMV-seropositive.

This clone was recorded only once. The rearrangement joins TRBV12-5 to TRBJ2-3, with 9 bases that match TRBD2. The CDR3 extends over 17 amino acids. Per germline, CDR1 LGHNT and CDR2 FRNRAP. J gave up 6 bases and V 1 base, and 11 bases lay outside the gene matches. CDR3 DNA: TGTGCTAGTGGTTTGGCCAGCGGGGGGAAGTTGGCGGATACGCAGTATTTT. Its protein product is CASGLASGGKLADTQYF. Full variable domain (remainder filled in from reference TRBV12-5 and TRBJ2-3): DARVTQTPRHKVTEMGQEVTMRCQPILGHNTVFWYRQTMMQGLELLAYFRNRAPLDDSGMPKDRFSAEMPDATLATLKIQPSEPRDSAVYFCASGLASGGKLADTQYFGPGTRLTVL.

Comment on this clone: Other DNA variants within this sample encode the same CDR3. The chain joins TRBV7-6 to TRBJ1-1, with D unresolved. V was cut by 5 bases and J by 0 bases, with 10 bases left in between. The CDR3 contains 14 residues. Germline V gives CDR1 SGHVS, CDR2 FNYEAQ. CDR3 coding DNA: TGTGCCAGCAGCCCCCGAGAGATGAACACTGAAGCTTTCTTT. This codes for CASSPREMNTEAFF.

This clone was seen just once. The chain couples TRBV27 to TRBJ2-7, with a possible D match to TRBD2 (6 bases). V lost 2 bases, J lost 0 bases, and 11 bases lay in between. The CDR3 runs to 15 residues. Germline V gives CDR1 MNHEY, CDR2 SMNVEV (reference sequence). CDR3 sequence: CASSLDPGGSYEQYF. As DNA, the CDR3 is TGTGCCAGCAGTTTAGATCCCGGGGGCTCCTACGAGCAGTACTTC.

The rearrangement links TRBV2 to TRBJ1-6; 10 bases fit TRBD1. Germline CDR1 and CDR2: SNHLY and FYNNEI. The J segment lost 6 bases and the V segment lost 8 bases, leaving 10 bases of the junction unmatched. The CDR3 contains 16 residues. CDR3 sequence: CASGPLWTGGNSPLHF. The CDR3, as DNA: TGTGCCAGCGGACCGCTGTGGACAGGGGGTAATTCACCCCTCCACTTT.

The chain couples TRBV11-2 to TRBJ2-7, with 8 nucleotides matching TRBD2. The CDR3 covers 16 residues. V lost 0 bases and J lost 3; bases outside the gene matches: 7. The V gene's germline CDR1 is SGHAT and CDR2 FQNNGV. The CDR3 nucleotides read TGTGCCAGCAGCTTAGATCCCGGGGGGGGATTCTACGAGCAGTACTTC. As protein: CASSLDPGGGFYEQYF.

This chain uses TRBV7-2 with TRBJ1-6, with D unclear. The V gene lost 2 bases and the J gene lost 6 bases, with 17 bases spanning the gap. CDR3 length: 17 amino acids. The V gene's germline CDR1 is SGHTA and CDR2 FQGNSA. As DNA, the CDR3 is TGTGCCAGCAGCTTAAAACGGGGAAGGGCCTCTAATTCACCCCTCCACTTT. It encodes CASSLKRGRASNSPLHF.

The rearrangement joins TRBV15 to TRBJ2-1; D might be TRBD2 (5 bases). From germline, CDR1 is LNHNV and CDR2 YYDKDF (reference sequence). There are 14 residues in the CDR3. V lost 4 bases and J 0 bases, leaving 7 bases between the germline ends. For the CDR3, the DNA is TGTGCCACCAGCACGGGGTTCTCCTACAATGAGCAGTTCTTC. Its protein product is CATSTGFSYNEQFF.

J is TRBJ1-4 and V is TRBV5-3; no clear D gene. TRBV5-3 qualifies as an ORF whose function is uncertain. CDR3 length equals 15 residues. Trimming pared 0 bases from V and 8 bases from J, leaving 14 bases between. The CDR3 sequence is CARSLGRRIWEKLFF. The CDR3 coding sequence is TGTGCCAGAAGCTTGGGAAGGCGGATCTGGGAAAAACTGTTTTTT.

The V gene is TRBV2, the J gene TRBJ1-1, with TRBD1 matching 7 bases. The CDR3 contains 13 residues. Unmatched junction bases numbered 9, after V lost 10 bases and J lost 4 bases. Germline CDR1 SNHLY, CDR2 FYNNEI. Here the CDR3 reads CATPEGAFTEAFF. In DNA form, the CDR3 reads TGTGCCACTCCGGAGGGGGCATTCACTGAAGCTTTCTTT. Filled out from reference TRBV2 and TRBJ1-1, the complete variable domain reads EPEVTQTPSHQVTQMGQEVILRCVPISNHLYFYWYRQILGQKVEFLVSFYNNEISEKSEIFDDQFSVERPDGSNFTLKIRSTKLEDSAMYFCATPEGAFTEAFFGQGTRLTVV.

J is TRBJ2-2 and V is TRBV5-1; 9 nucleotides align to TRBD1. The junction had 6 bases not matched to a gene; V was cut back by 2 bases and J by 4 bases. The CDR3 has 16 residues. Per the germline V gene, CDR1 is SGHRS and CDR2 is YFSETQ. CDR3 sequence (DNA): TGCGCCAGCAGCTTTCCGGGACAGGGTAGCACCGGGGAGCTGTTTTTT. This gives the protein CASSFPGQGSTGELFF.

The rearrangement uses TRBV27 and TRBJ1-2; D is unclear. The CDR3 totals 14 residues. V dropped 7 bases and J dropped 2 bases, with 14 bases sitting between them. CDR1 is MNHEY and CDR2 is SMNVEV in the germline V gene (reference sequence). Here the CDR3 DNA reads TGTGCCAGCAACAACGGTGGGCCCAACTATGGCTACACCTTC. Amino acids: CASNNGGPNYGYTF.

The CDR3 reads CASSLEGVQAYEQYF. The DNA for the CDR3 is TGTGCCAGCAGCTTAGAGGGGGTTCAGGCCTACGAGCAGTACTTC. The chain recombines TRBV7-9 with TRBJ2-7, with TRBD1 as a possible D gene (6 bases). In germline, CDR1 is SEHNR, CDR2 FQNEAQ (reference sequence). V was clipped by 1 base and J by 2 bases, with 12 bases between them. This CDR3 region has 15 residues.

V and J are TRBV4-2 and TRBJ1-1; D possibly corresponds to TRBD1 (6 bases). Germline-derived CDR1 and CDR2 are LGHNA and YNFKEQ. V was trimmed by 7 bases and J by 5 bases, leaving 11 bases between them. The CDR3 is 12 amino acids. In DNA, the CDR3 is TGTGCCAGCACAACCGACAGGACTGAAGCTTTCTTT. This codes for CASTTDRTEAFF.

This clone showed up just a few times. V usage is TRBV5-6 and J usage is TRBJ2-1; 9 bases line up with TRBD1. From germline, CDR1 is SGHDT and CDR2 YYEEEE. Unmatched junction bases numbered 7, after V lost 4 bases and J lost 5 bases. This CDR3 comprises 15 residues. CDR3 residues: CASSRTGGEHNEQFF. The CDR3 DNA reads TGTGCCAGCAGCCGTACAGGGGGCGAACACAATGAGCAGTTCTTC.

This chain joins TRBV7-3 and TRBJ2-3; D uncertain. This CDR3 contains 13 residues. Trimming took off 3 bases at V and 5 bases at J, with 9 bases between the two ends. The germline gives CDR1 SGHTA, CDR2 FQGTGA. CDR3 protein: CASSFRNEDTQYF. The CDR3 DNA reads as TGTGCCAGCAGCTTCAGAAACGAAGATACGCAGTATTTT. Combining the CDR3 with reference TRBV7-3 and TRBJ2-3 gives the whole variable domain GAGVSQTPSNKVTEKGKYVELRCDPISGHTALYWYRQSLGQGPEFLIYFQGTGAADDSGLPNDRFFAVRPEGSVSTLKIQRTERGDSAVYLCASSFRNEDTQYFGPGTRLTVL.

In its sample, this clone was seen a few times. V usage is TRBV5-1 and J usage is TRBJ1-5, with 9 positions matching TRBD1. With V trimmed by 4 bases and J by 7 bases, 3 bases remained unmatched. The CDR3 contains 13 residues. Germline-derived CDR1 and CDR2 are SGHRS and YFSETQ. The CDR3 region has the DNA TGCGCCAGCAGCCGGACAGGGGCACAGCCCCAGCATTTT. It is translated as CASSRTGAQPQHF.

This chain links TRBV10-1 with TRBJ2-7, with TRBD1 identical over 7 bases. CDR1 is WNHNN and CDR2 is SYGVQD in the germline V gene (reference sequence). The CDR3 is made up of 17 amino acids. V lost 5 bases, J lost 0 bases, and 13 bases stayed unmatched. CDR3 DNA: TGCGCCAGCAGTACTTCCCCGACAGGGCGCCCCTCCTACGAGCAGTACTTC. Translation: CASSTSPTGRPSYEQYF.

The chain combines TRBV5-1 with TRBJ2-1; 8 bases align to TRBD2. Germline lookup yields CDR1 SGHRS and CDR2 YFSETQ. The CDR3 is 15 residues long. The V segment lost 2 bases and the J segment 1 base; nucleotides outside the gene matches: 2. In DNA, the CDR3 is TGCGCCAGCAGCTTTCAGCGGGGGTCCTACAATGAGCAGTTCTTC. As protein: CASSFQRGSYNEQFF.

The V and J genes are TRBV6-5 and TRBJ1-1; D is possibly TRBD1 (5 bases). CDR1 and CDR2 from the germline V gene are MNHEY and SVGAGI. With 5 bases removed from V and 11 bases from J, the gap between germline ends came to 18 bases. The CDR3 runs 13 residues. The CDR3 DNA reads TGTGCCAGCAGTGAGCCGGGACTGCCCAGGGCTTTCTTT. Translating it yields CASSEPGLPRAFF.

The chain carries TRBV5-1 and TRBJ2-7; TRBD2 matches 12 bases. Germline CDR1 is SGHRS and CDR2 is YFSETQ. The CDR3 length is 16 residues. V gave up 2 bases and J gave up 7 bases; unmatched junction bases: 10. CDR3 DNA: TGCGCCAGCAGCTTTGGGTTACTAGCGGGGGGACGGGAGCAGTACTTC. Its protein is CASSFGLLAGGREQYF.

The chain employs TRBV28 and TRBJ1-6; 8 bases line up with TRBD1. V shed 6 bases, J shed 9 bases, and the junction held 7 bases outside the gene matches. In germline, CDR1 is MDHEN, CDR2 SYDVKM. This CDR3 is 14 amino acids long. CDR3 sequence reads: CASSTTGGRSPLHF. Here the CDR3 DNA reads TGTGCCAGCAGCACAACAGGGGGACGTTCACCCCTCCACTTT.

This clone occurred a few times. The chain links TRBV11-3 to TRBJ1-1; D unclear. Germline V gene sequence: CDR1 SGHNT, CDR2 YENEEA. The CDR3 spans 13 residues. V was shortened by 3 bases and J by 0 bases, with 5 bases between the two germline ends. The CDR3 DNA is TGTGCCAGCAGCTTGGGCTTGAACACTGAAGCTTTCTTT. It translates to CASSLGLNTEAFF.

Only a few counts were recorded for this clone. The rearrangement joins TRBV19 to TRBJ2-1; 8 nucleotides match TRBD1. In germline, CDR1 is LNHDA, CDR2 SQIVND (reference sequence). The J segment lost 7 bases and the V segment lost 4 bases, leaving 12 bases of the junction unmatched. There are 16 residues in the CDR3. The CDR3 is CASSTHLTGVPNEQFF. The CDR3 nucleotides read TGTGCCAGTAGTACCCACTTGACAGGGGTGCCTAATGAGCAGTTCTTC.

Regarding this clone: The junction departs from the called germline gene at one end, perhaps through a read error. The chain joins TRBV6-1 to TRBJ2-5; D possibly corresponds to TRBD1 (6 bases). The CDR3 covers 13 residues. CDR1 MNHNS and CDR2 SASEGT come from the germline V gene. CDR3: CASSEDRGETHYF. CDR3 coding DNA: TGTGCCAGCAGTGAGGACAGAGGAGAGACCCACTACTTC.

The rearrangement links TRBV15 to TRBJ2-3, with 9 bases lining up with TRBD1. Germline V gene data show CDR1 as LNHNV and CDR2 as YYDKDF (reference sequence). This CDR3 is built from 15 residues. V trimming: 2 bases; J trimming: 4 bases; junction bases outside the gene matches: 4. CDR3 DNA sequence: TGTGCCACCAGCAGAATGACAGGGGGAGCAGATACGCAGTATTTT. It codes for CATSRMTGGADTQYF.

V gene TRBV9 combines with J gene TRBJ2-6; 7 bases are shared with TRBD1. V gave up 4 bases and J gave up 0 bases; unmatched junction bases: 7. The CDR3 contains 17 residues. From germline, CDR1 is SGDLS and CDR2 YYNGEE. The CDR3 sequence is CASSPWDSHSGANVLTF. CDR3 in DNA: TGTGCCAGCAGCCCCTGGGACAGTCACTCTGGGGCCAACGTCCTGACTTTC.

V and J are TRBV5-1 and TRBJ1-2; D possibly corresponds to TRBD1 (6 bases). CDR1 is SGHRS and CDR2 is YFSETQ in the germline V gene. V was pared by 0 bases and J by 2 bases, with 11 bases between. The CDR3 sequence is 15 residues long. The CDR3 nucleotides read TGCGCCAGCAGCTTGGACAGGGAGGGAAACTATGGCTACACCTTC. Translating it yields CASSLDREGNYGYTF.

The V call is TRBV5-5, the J call TRBJ2-2; D gene ambiguous. V was shortened by 4 bases and J by 4 bases, with 8 bases between the two germline ends. The CDR3 has 13 residues. From germline, CDR1 is SGHKS and CDR2 YYEKEE (reference sequence). This chain's CDR3 is CASSLGATGELFF. The CDR3 DNA reads TGTGCCAGCAGCCTCGGAGCCACCGGGGAGCTGTTTTTT.